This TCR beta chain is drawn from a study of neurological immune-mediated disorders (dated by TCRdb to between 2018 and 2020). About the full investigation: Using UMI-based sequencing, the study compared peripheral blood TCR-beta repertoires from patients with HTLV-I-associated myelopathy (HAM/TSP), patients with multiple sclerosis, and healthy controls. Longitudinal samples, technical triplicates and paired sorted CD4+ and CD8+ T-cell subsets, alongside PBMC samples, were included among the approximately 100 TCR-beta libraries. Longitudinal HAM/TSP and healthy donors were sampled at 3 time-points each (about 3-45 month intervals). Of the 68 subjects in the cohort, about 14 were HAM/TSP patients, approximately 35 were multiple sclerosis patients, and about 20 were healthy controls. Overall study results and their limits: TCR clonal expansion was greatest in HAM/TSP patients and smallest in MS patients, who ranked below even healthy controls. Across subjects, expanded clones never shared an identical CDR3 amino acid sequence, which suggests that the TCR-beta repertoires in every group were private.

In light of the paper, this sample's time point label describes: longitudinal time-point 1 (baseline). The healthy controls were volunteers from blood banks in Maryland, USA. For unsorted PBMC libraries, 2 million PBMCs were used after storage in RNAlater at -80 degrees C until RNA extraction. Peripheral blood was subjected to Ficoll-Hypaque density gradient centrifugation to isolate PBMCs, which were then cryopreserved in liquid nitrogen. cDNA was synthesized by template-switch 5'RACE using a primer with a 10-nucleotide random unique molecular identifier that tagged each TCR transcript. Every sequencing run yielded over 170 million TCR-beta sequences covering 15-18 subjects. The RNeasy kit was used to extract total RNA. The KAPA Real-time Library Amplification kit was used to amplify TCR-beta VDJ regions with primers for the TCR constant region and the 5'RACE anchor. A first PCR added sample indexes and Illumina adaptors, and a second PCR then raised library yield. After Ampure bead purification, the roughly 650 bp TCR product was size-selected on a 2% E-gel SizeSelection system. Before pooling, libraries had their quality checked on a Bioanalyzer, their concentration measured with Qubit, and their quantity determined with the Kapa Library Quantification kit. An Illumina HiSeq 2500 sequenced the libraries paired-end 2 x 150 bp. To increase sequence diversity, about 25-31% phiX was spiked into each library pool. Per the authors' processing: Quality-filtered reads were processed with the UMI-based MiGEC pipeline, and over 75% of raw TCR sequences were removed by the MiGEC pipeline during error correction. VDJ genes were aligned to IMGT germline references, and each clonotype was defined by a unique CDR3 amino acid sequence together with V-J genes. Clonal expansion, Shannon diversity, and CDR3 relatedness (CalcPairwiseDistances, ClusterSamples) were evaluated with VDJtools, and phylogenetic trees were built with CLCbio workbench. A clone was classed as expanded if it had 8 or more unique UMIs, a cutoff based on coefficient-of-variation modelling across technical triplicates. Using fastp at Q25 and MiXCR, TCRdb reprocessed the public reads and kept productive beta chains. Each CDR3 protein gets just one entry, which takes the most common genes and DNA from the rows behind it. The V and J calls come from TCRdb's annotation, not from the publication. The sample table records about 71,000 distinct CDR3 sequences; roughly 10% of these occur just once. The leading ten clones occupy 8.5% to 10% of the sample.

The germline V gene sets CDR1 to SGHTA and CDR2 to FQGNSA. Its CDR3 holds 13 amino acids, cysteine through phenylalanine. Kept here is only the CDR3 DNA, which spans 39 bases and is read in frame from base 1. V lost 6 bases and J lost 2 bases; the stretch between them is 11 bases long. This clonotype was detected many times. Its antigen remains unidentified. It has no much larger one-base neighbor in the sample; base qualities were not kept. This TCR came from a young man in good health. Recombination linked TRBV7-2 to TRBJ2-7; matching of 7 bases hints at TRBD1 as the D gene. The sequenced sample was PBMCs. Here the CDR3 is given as CASRGGQTYEQYF. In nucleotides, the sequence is TGTGCCAGCAGGGGGGGACAGACCTACGAGCAGTACTTC. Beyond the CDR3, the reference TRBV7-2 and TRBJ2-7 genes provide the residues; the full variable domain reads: GAGVSQSPSNKVTEKGKDVELRCDPISGHTALYWYRQSLGQGLEFLIYFQGNSAPDKSGLPSDRFSAERTGGSVSTLTIQRTQQEDSAVYLCASRGGQTYEQYFGPGTRLTVT.